This T cell receptor beta chain comes out of a study of T cells in Graves' hyperthyroidism and ophthalmopathy. Hyperthyroidism, newly diagnosed and lasting under 2 months, affected patients aged 18 to 65. Thyroid ultrasound, orbital computed tomography, clinical symptoms, and serum thyroxine and TRAb underpinned diagnoses. This clonotype was detected a few times. RNA transcripts were the template for amplifying TCR beta CDR3 regions. The study used the HTBI primer set for a first-round RT-PCR of the TCR CDR3. TCRdb reprocessed the multiplex PCR reads with MiXCR, giving one entry per CDR3 protein. The sample lists around 300,000 distinct CDR3 sequences, approximately 15% seen once, with 7.9% in the top ten. The sequenced sample was blood. The clonotype comes from a woman between 40 and 50 years old with Graves' hyperthyroidism.

As DNA, the CDR3 is TGCGCCAGCAGCTTGCGAACGGGAGCGCGCAATGAGCAGTTCTTC. Translation gives CASSLRTGARNEQFF. The chain links TRBV5-1 to TRBJ2-1, with D possibly being TRBD2 (6 bases). Trimming shortened V by 1 base and J by 6 bases, and 14 bases separated the two germline ends. CDR1 and CDR2 from the germline V gene are SGHRS and YFSETQ. This CDR3 region has 15 residues.